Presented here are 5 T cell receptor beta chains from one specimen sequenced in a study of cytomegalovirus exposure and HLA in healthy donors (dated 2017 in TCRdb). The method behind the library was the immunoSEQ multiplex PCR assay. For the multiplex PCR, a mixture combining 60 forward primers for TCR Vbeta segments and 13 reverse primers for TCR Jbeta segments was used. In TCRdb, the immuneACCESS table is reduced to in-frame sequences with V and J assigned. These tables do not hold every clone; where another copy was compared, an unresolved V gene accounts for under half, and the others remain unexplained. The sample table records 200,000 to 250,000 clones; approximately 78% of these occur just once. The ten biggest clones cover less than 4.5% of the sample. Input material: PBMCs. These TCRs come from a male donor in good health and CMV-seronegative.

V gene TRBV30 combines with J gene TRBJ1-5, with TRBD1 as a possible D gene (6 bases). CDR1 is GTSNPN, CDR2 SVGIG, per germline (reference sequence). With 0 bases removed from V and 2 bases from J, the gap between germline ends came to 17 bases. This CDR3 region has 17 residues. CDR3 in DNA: TGTGCCTGGAGTGTGGGGGGGGGCTTGGGAGGCAATCAGCCCCAGCATTTT. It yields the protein CAWSVGGGLGGNQPQHF.

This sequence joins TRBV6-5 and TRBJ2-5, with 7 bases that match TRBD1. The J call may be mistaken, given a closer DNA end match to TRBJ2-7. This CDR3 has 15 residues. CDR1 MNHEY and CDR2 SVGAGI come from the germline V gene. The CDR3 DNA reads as TGTGCCAGCAGTACCAACAGGGGACCACATTACGAGCAGTACTTC. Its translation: CASSTNRGPHYEQYF.

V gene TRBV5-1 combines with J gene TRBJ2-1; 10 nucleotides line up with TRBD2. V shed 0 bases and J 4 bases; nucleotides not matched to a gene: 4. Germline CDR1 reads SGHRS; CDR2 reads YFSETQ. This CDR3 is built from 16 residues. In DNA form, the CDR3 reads TGCGCCAGCAGCTTGGAGCGGGAGGGCCCATACAATGAGCAGTTCTTC. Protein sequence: CASSLEREGPYNEQFF. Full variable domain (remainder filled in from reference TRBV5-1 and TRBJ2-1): KAGVTQTPRYLIKTRGQQVTLSCSPISGHRSVSWYQQTPGQGLQFLFEYFSETQRNKGNFPGRFSGRQFSNSRSEMNVSTLELGDSALYLCASSLEREGPYNEQFFGPGTRLTVL.

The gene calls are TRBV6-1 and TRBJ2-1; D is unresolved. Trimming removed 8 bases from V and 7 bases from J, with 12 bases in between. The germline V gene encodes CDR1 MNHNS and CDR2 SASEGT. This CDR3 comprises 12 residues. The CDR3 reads CASHLPLNEQFF. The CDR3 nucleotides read TGTGCCAGCCACCTCCCTCTAAATGAGCAGTTCTTC.

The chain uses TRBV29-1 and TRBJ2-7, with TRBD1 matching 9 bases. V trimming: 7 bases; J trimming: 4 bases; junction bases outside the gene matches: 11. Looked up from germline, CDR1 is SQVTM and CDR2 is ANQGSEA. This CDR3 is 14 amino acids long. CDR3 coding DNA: TGCAGCGCTGGGGGGGGACAGGGTGAATACGAGCAGTACTTC. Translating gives CSAGGGQGEYEQYF.